This T cell receptor beta chain derives from a study of tumour-infiltrating T cells in Burkitt lymphoma. Study summary: Repertoire clonality predicted overall and progression-free survival.

This clone was counted a few times. The protocol was immunoSEQ multiplex PCR, while the TCRdb copy is restricted to in-frame clones and leaves out a portion. The profile shows approximately 5,000 clones, more than 7.5% of them singletons. This TCR derives from a human donor with diffuse large B-cell lymphoma. Sequenced material: tumor tissue.

CDR3 loop: CSVGTGEDYGYTF. CDR3 coding DNA: TGCAGCGTTGGCACAGGGGAGGACTATGGCTACACCTTC. V gene TRBV29-1 combines with J gene TRBJ1-2; 7 bases are shared with TRBD1. Germline CDR1 SQVTM, CDR2 ANQGSEA. V dropped 4 bases and J dropped 3; count of bases not matched to a gene: 5. This CDR3 is 13 amino acids long.